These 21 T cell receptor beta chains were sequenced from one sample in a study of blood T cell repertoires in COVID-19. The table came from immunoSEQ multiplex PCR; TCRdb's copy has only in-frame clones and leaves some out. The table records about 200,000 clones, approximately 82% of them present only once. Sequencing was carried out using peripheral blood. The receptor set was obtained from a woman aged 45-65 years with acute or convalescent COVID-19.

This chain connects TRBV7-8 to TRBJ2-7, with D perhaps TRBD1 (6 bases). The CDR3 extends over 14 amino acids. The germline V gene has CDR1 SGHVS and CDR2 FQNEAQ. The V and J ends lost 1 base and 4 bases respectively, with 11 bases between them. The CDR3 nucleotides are TGTGCCAGCAGCTTAGGTGACAGGTCATACGAGCAGTACTTC. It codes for CASSLGDRSYEQYF. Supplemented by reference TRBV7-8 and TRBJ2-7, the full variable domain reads GAGVSQSPRYKVAKRGQDVALRCDPISGHVSLFWYQQALGQGPEFLTYFQNEAQLDKSGLPSDRFFAERPEGSVSTLKIQRTQQEDSAVYLCASSLGDRSYEQYFGPGTRLTVT.

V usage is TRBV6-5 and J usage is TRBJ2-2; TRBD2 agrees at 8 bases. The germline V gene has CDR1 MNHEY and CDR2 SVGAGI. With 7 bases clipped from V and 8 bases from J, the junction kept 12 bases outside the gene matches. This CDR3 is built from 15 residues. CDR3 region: CASTLRGGRGGELFF. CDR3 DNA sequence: TGTGCCAGCACCCTCCGCGGGGGGCGAGGGGGGGAGCTGTTTTTT.

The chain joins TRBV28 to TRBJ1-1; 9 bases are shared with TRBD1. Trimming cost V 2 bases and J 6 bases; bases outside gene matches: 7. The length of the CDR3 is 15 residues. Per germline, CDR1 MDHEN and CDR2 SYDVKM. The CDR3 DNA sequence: TGTGCCAGCAGTTTAATTCGTGGGACAGGGTCTGAAGCTTTCTTT. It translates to CASSLIRGTGSEAFF.

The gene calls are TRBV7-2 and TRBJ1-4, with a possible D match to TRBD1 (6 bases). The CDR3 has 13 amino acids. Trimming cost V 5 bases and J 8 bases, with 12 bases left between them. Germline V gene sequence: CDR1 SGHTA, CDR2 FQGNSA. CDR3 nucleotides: TGTGCCAGCAGCAACCGGGACAACGAAAAACTGTTTTTT. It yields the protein CASSNRDNEKLFF.

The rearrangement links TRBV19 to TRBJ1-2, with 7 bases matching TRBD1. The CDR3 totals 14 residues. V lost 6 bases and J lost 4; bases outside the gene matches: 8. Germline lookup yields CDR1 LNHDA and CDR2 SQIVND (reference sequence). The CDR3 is CASRQSSGGYGYTF. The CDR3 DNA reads TGTGCCAGTAGACAATCTTCAGGGGGCTATGGCTACACCTTC.

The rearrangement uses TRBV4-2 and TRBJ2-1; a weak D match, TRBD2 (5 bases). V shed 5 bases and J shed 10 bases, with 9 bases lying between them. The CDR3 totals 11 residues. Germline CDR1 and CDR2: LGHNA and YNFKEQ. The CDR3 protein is CASSSGGEQFF. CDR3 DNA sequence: TGTGCCAGCAGCTCCGGCGGGGAGCAGTTCTTC.

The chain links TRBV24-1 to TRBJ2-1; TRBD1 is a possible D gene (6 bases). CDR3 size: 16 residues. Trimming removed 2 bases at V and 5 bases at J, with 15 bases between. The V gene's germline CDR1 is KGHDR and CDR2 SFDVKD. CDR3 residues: CATSDWGQSGNNEQFF. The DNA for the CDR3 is TGTGCCACCAGTGATTGGGGGCAGTCGGGAAACAATGAGCAGTTCTTC.

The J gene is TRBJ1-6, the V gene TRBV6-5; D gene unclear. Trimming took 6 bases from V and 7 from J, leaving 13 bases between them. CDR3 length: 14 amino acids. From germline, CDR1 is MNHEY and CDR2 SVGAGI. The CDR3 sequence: CASSWTNGNSPLHF. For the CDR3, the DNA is TGTGCCAGCAGCTGGACTAATGGGAATTCACCCCTCCACTTT.

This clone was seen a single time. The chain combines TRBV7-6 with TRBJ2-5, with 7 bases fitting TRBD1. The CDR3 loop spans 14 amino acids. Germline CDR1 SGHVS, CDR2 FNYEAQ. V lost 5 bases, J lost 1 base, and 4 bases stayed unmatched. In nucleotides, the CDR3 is TGTGCCAGCAGCCGGGACAGATCCCAAGAGACCCAGTACTTC. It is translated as CASSRDRSQETQYF.

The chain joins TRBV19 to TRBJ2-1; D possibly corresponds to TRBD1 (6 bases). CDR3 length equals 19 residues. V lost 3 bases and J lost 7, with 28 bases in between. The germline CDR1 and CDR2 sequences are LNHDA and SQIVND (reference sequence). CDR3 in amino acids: CASSILPTFTGHGLNEQFF. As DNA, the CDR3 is TGTGCCAGTAGTATCCTCCCTACCTTTACAGGGCATGGGTTGAATGAGCAGTTCTTC.

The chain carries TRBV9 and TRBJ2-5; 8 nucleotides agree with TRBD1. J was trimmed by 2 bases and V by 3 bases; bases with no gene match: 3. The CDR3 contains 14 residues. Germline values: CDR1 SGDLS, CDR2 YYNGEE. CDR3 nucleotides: TGTGCCAGCAGCGCCAGGACAGGGCAAGAGACCCAGTACTTC. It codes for CASSARTGQETQYF.

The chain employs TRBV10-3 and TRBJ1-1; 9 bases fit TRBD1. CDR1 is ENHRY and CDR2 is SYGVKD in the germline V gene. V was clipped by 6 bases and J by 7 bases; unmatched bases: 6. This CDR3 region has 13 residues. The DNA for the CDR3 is TGTGCCATCAGCAATACAGGGGGCGATGAAGCTTTCTTT. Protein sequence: CAISNTGGDEAFF.

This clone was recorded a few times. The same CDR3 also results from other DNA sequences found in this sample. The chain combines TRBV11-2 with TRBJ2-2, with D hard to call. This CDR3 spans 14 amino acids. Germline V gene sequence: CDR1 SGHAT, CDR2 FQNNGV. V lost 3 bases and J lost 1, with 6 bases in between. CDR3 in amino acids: CASSFTENTGELFF. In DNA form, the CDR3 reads TGTGCCAGCAGCTTCACAGAGAACACCGGGGAGCTGTTTTTT.

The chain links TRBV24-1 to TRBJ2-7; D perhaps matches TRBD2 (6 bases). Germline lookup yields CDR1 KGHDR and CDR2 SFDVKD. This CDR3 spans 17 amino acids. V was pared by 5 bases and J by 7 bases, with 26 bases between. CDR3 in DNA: TGTGCCACCAGTGCTCAGGAGGTTGGCGGGGTGAGGAGAGAGCAGTACTTC. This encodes CATSAQEVGGVRREQYF.

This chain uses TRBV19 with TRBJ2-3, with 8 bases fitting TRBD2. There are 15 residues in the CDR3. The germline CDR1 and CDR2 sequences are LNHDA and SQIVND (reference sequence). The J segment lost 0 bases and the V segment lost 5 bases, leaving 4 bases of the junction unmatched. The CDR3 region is CASSSQRGSTDTQYF. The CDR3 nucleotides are TGTGCCAGTAGTTCCCAGCGGGGGAGCACAGATACGCAGTATTTT.

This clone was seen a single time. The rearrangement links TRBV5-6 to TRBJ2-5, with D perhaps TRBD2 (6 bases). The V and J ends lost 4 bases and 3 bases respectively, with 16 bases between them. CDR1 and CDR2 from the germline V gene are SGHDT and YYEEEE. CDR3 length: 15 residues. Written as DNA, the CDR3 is TGTGCCAGCAGCCCAATTGCGGGGTCTAAAGAGACCCAGTACTTC. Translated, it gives CASSPIAGSKETQYF.

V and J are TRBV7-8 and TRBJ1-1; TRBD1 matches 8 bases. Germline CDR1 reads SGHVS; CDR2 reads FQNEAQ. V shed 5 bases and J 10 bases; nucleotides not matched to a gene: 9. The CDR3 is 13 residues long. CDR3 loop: CASSTGEQGVAFF. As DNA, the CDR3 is TGTGCCAGCAGCACCGGGGAACAGGGGGTAGCTTTCTTT.

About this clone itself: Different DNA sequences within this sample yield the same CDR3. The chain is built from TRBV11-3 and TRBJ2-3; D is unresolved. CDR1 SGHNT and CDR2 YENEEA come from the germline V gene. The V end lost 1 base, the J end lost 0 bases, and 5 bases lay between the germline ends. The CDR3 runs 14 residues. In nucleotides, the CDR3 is TGTGCCAGCAGCTTAGGTCCTAGCACAGATACGCAGTATTTT. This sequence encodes CASSLGPSTDTQYF.

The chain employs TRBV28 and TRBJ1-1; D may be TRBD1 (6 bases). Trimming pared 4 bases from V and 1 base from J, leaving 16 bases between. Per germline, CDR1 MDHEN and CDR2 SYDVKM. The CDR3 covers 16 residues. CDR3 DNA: TGTGCCAGCAGTTCGACAGCAGGGGTTTCGAACACTGAAGCTTTCTTT. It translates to CASSSTAGVSNTEAFF.

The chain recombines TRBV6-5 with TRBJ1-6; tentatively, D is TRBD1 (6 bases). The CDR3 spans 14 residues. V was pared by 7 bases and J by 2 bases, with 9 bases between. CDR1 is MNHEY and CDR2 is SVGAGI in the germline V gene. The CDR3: CASKGVTYNSPLHF. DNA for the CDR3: TGTGCCAGCAAGGGGGTAACCTATAATTCACCCCTCCACTTT.

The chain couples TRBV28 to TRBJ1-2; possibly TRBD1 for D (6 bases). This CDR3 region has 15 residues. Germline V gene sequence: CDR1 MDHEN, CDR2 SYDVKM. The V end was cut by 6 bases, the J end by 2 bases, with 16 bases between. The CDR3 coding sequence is TGTGCCAGCAGGTGGACAGACTTCGGGAACTATGGCTACACCTTC. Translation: CASRWTDFGNYGYTF.